What follows are 29 T cell receptor beta chains derived from one specimen sequenced in a study of tissue T cells after allogeneic stem cell transplantation (dated by TCRdb to the early 2020s). The library came from the immunoSEQ multiplex PCR assay. Not all clones reach the TCRdb copy of this immuneACCESS table, which keeps in-frame sequences only. Checked studies attribute under half of the gap to unresolved V genes and leave the rest unexplained. In this sample the table shows about 48,000 clones, around 67% of which occur a single time. Roughly 0.7% of the sample rests with the top ten. The sequencing input was sorted cells pooled from one or two spleens. All receptors derive from a pool of C57BL/6 mice in good health.

Regarding this clone: Germline and genes: mouse. The CDR3 end falls 1 residue outside the read, so it is completed with the germline J gene. This chain joins TRBV12-1 and TRBJ1-4; no clear D. The CDR3 extends over 14 amino acids. CDR1 SGHSN and CDR2 HYEKVE come from the germline V gene. V lost 3 bases and J lost 0, with 7 bases in between. The part of the CDR3 DNA that was read is TGTGCCAGCTCTTTAACAATTTCCAACGAAAGATTATTT. Its translation is CASSLTISNERLF. The full CDR3 protein reads CASSLTISNERLFF.

About this clone itself: Mouse germline and gene names are used. Read data end 1 residue before the CDR3 end; the end is taken from the germline J gene. The rearrangement uses TRBV12-1 and TRBJ1-1; D remains ambiguous. The CDR3 runs to 14 residues. Per germline, CDR1 SGHSN and CDR2 HYEKVE. Trimming shortened V by 4 bases and J by 3 bases, and 14 bases separated the two germline ends. The part of the CDR3 DNA that was read is TGTGCCAGCTCCCTCGGGGTCCAGGACACAGAAGTCTTC. Translation: CASSLGVQDTEVF. The entire CDR3 protein is CASSLGVQDTEVFF.

On this clone: These gene names are mouse names. The CDR3 sequence is CASSDKLSGNTLYF. The sequenced part of the CDR3 DNA is TGTGCCAGCAGTGATAAGCTCAGTGGAAATACGCTCTAT. The rearrangement links TRBV13-3 to TRBJ1-3; no reliable D call. Sequencing ends 1 residue short of the CDR3 end; the germline J gene provides the rest. This CDR3 has 14 residues. V dropped 1 base and J dropped 3 bases, with 8 bases sitting between them. CDR1 NNHDY and CDR2 SYVADS come from the germline V gene.

To note about this clone: Gene names follow the mouse nomenclature. The CDR3 extends 1 residue past the end of the read, so its final part is completed from the germline J gene. The chain is built from TRBV2 and TRBJ1-2; D is undetermined. The CDR3 loop spans 13 amino acids. Trimming cost V 0 bases and J 4 bases, with 6 bases left between them. Germline assignment: CDR1 LGHNA and CDR2 YSYQKL. Incomplete CDR3 DNA: TGTGCCAGCAGCCAAGATCCCAGCTCCGACTACACC. Translating gives CASSQDPSSDYT. The whole CDR3 sequence is CASSQDPSSDYTF.

Concerning this clone itself: One end of the junction fails to match germline, which may point to a read error. Germline and genes: mouse. The read comes to an end 1 residue before the CDR3 does, leaving the germline J gene to fill in the end. The V call is TRBV31, the J call TRBJ1-6; D is unclear. TRBJ1-6 is given ORF status, its function remaining uncertain. The CDR3 contains 13 residues. Germline-derived CDR1 and CDR2 are GKSSPN and SITVG. The DNA read from the CDR3 is TGTGCCTGGAGTCTCTCCTATGATTCGCCCCTCTAC. As protein: CAWSLSYDSPLY. The whole CDR3 sequence is CAWSLSYDSPLYF.

In the case of this clone: The listed genes are named as in mouse. The CDR3 end is not reached by the read, which stops 1 residue before it; the germline J gene fills it in. The rearrangement uses TRBV19 and TRBJ2-1, with a possible D match to TRBD1 (6 bases). The CDR3 has 14 amino acids. Germline-derived CDR1 and CDR2 are FNHDT and SITEND (reference sequence). The V end lost 4 bases, the J end lost 1 base, and 9 bases lay between the germline ends. CDR3 loop: CASSSDRNYAEQFF. The CDR3 bases that were read are TGTGCCAGCAGTTCGGACAGAAACTATGCTGAGCAGTTC.

The sample holds a few counts of this clone. Gene names are the mouse ones. The read terminates 1 residue ahead of where the CDR3 ends, so the germline J gene completes it. V is TRBV2 and J is TRBJ1-1; D gene ambiguous. This CDR3 contains 10 residues. V was clipped by 0 bases and J by 8 bases, with 1 base between them. In germline, CDR1 is LGHNA, CDR2 YSYQKL. CDR3 residues: CASSQEEVFF. The covered CDR3 bases are TGTGCCAGCAGCCAAGAGGAAGTCTTC.

In regard to this clone: The genes are named according to mouse. The read terminates 1 residue before the CDR3 end, so the remaining end is supplied by the germline J gene. The chain has TRBV4 and TRBJ2-4; no definite D call. The V gene's germline CDR1 is LGHDT and CDR2 YNNKQL (reference sequence). This CDR3 region has 14 residues. The V end lost 5 bases, the J end lost 0 bases, and 9 bases lay between the germline ends. CDR3 protein: CASSPTTSQNTLYF. CDR3 DNA, as far as it was read: TGTGCCAGCAGCCCGACAACTAGTCAAAACACCTTGTAC. The whole variable domain, filled in from reference TRBV4 and TRBJ2-4, reads ETAVFQTPNYHVTQVGNEVSFNCKQTLGHDTMYWYKQDSKKLLKIMFSYNNKQLIVNETVPRRFSPQSSDKAHLNLRIKSVEPEDSAVYLCASSPTTSQNTLYFGAGTRLSVL.

Concerning this clone itself: Here the gene names and germline are mouse. Read sequence stops 1 residue before the CDR3 end, and the germline J gene provides the missing end. This rearrangement joins TRBV19 to TRBJ1-1; TRBD1 aligns across 10 bases. CDR3 length: 14 amino acids. Germline CDR1 is FNHDT and CDR2 is SITEND (reference sequence). J gave up 1 base and V 5 bases, and 2 bases lay outside the gene matches. CDR3 residues: CASRRDRGNTEVFF. The CDR3 bases that were read are TGTGCCAGCAGAAGGGACAGGGGAAACACAGAAGTCTTC.

As concerns this clone: Gene names are the mouse ones. The read is 1 residue too short to cover the CDR3 end, so that end is filled in from the germline J gene. The chain employs TRBV2 and TRBJ1-4; D call uncertain. The V gene's germline CDR1 is LGHNA and CDR2 YSYQKL. The length of the CDR3 is 14 residues. Trimming removed 3 bases from V and 1 base from J, with 6 bases in between. CDR3 DNA, as far as it was read: TGTGCCAGCAGCCAGGCAGATTCCAACGAAAGATTATTT. Translating gives CASSQADSNERLF. In full, the CDR3 reads CASSQADSNERLFF.

Only a few counts were recorded for this clone. All gene names here are mouse names. The read ends 1 residue shy of where the CDR3 ends; the end is completed using the germline J gene. This chain connects TRBV2 to TRBJ1-3; D is undetermined. There are 15 residues in the CDR3. Per germline, CDR1 LGHNA and CDR2 YSYQKL. Trimming cost V 0 bases and J 0 bases, with 6 bases left between them. The CDR3 bases that were read are TGTGCCAGCAGCCAAGATCCGAATTCTGGAAATACGCTCTAT. Amino acid sequence: CASSQDPNSGNTLY. The CDR3 in its entirety is CASSQDPNSGNTLYF.

Notes on this clone: Genes and germline come from the mouse. The sequenced fragment ends 1 residue before the CDR3 boundary, so the rest is inferred from the germline J gene. The gene calls are TRBV31 and TRBJ1-4, with 8 nucleotides matching TRBD1. The V segment lost 0 bases and the J segment 5 bases; nucleotides outside the gene matches: 2. The CDR3 sequence is 14 residues long. Germline lookup yields CDR1 GKSSPN and CDR2 SITVG. The sequenced part of the CDR3 DNA is TGTGCCTGGAGTCTAGGACAGGGAAACGAAAGATTATTT. Amino acid sequence: CAWSLGQGNERLF. The entire CDR3 is CAWSLGQGNERLFF. The full variable domain, completed using reference TRBV31 and TRBJ1-4, is AQTIHQWPVAEIKAVGSPLSLGCTIKGKSSPNLYWYWQATGGTLQQLFYSITVGQVESVVQLNLSASRPKDDQFILSTEKLLLSHSGFYLCAWSLGQGNERLFFGHGTKLSVL.

Comment on this clone: Gene names follow the mouse nomenclature. The read terminates 1 residue before the CDR3 end, so the remaining end is supplied by the germline J gene. This rearrangement joins TRBV3 to TRBJ2-1; D may be TRBD2 (6 bases). The CDR3 has 14 amino acids. CDR1 is SNHLY, CDR2 FYNGKV, per germline (reference sequence). V was pared by 4 bases and J by 1 base, with 8 bases between. The CDR3 sequence is CASSSGLNYAEQFF. Incomplete CDR3 DNA: TGTGCCAGCAGCTCTGGACTGAACTATGCTGAGCAGTTC.

Concerning this clone: Mouse gene names and germline throughout. Sequencing ends 1 residue short of the CDR3 end; the germline J gene provides the rest. V is TRBV3 and J is TRBJ2-3; D not resolved. Trimming cost V 3 bases and J 0 bases, with 4 bases left between them. The CDR3 extends over 13 amino acids. CDR1 is SNHLY and CDR2 is FYNGKV in the germline V gene (reference sequence). The CDR3 bases that were read are TGTGCCAGCAGCTTGAGGAGTGCAGAAACGCTGTAT. This codes for CASSLRSAETLY. Given in full, the CDR3 is CASSLRSAETLYF. The full variable domain, its missing parts supplied by reference TRBV3 and TRBJ2-3, is GPKVLQIPSHQIIDMGQMVTLNCDPVSNHLYFYWYKQILGQQMEFLVNFYNGKVMEKSKLFKDQFSVERPDGSYFTLKIQPTALEDSAVYFCASSLRSAETLYFGSGTRLTVL.

Comments on this clone: The genes are named according to mouse. The CDR3 is cut off 1 residue early in the read; its end comes from the germline J gene. V and J are TRBV13-1 and TRBJ2-1, with 9 bases aligning to TRBD2. V was pared by 5 bases and J by 1 base, with 1 base of the junction left unmatched. Looked up from germline, CDR1 is NSHNY and CDR2 is SYGAGN. This CDR3 is 14 amino acids long. The CDR3 bases that were read are TGTGCCAGCAGCCTGGGGGGGAACTATGCTGAGCAGTTC. This translates into CASSLGGNYAEQF. The full-length CDR3 reads as CASSLGGNYAEQFF.

As regards this clone: Genes and germline are mouse. The CDR3 extends 1 residue past the end of the read, so its final part is completed from the germline J gene. This chain uses TRBV13-1 with TRBJ2-2; no clear D gene. The germline V and J ends were trimmed by 2 bases and 3 bases, with 5 bases remaining between them. The CDR3 is 13 amino acids. Germline V gene data show CDR1 as NSHNY and CDR2 as SYGAGN. The part of the CDR3 DNA that was read is TGTGCCAGCAGTGAGCAGGACACCGGGCAGCTCTAC. Translation: CASSEQDTGQLY. The complete CDR3 protein is CASSEQDTGQLYF.

As for this clone: Each gene name is a mouse one. The read terminates 1 residue ahead of where the CDR3 ends, so the germline J gene completes it. The V call is TRBV3, the J call TRBJ2-3; 9 nucleotides line up with TRBD2. The CDR3 sequence is 16 residues long. After removal of 1 base from V and 3 bases from J, the junction contained 5 bases not matched to a gene. The germline V gene encodes CDR1 SNHLY and CDR2 FYNGKV (reference sequence). The CDR3 reads CASSLVLGGGAETLYF. CDR3 bases read: TGTGCCAGCAGCTTAGTACTGGGGGGAGGAGCAGAAACGCTGTAT.

About this clone: Mouse germline and gene names are used. The missing CDR3 end, 1 residue past where the read stops, is filled in from the germline J gene. V usage is TRBV2 and J usage is TRBJ1-2, with D perhaps matching TRBD1 (5 bases). Germline V gene lookup returns CDR1 LGHNA and CDR2 YSYQKL. This CDR3 is built from 14 residues. Trimming took 0 bases from V and 4 from J, leaving 9 bases between them. CDR3 DNA, as far as it was read: TGTGCCAGCAGCCAAGACAGGGAAGCCTCCGACTACACC. It yields the protein CASSQDREASDYT. The CDR3 in full is CASSQDREASDYTF.

Points on this clone: These gene names are mouse names. The CDR3 end is not reached by the read, which stops 1 residue before it; the germline J gene fills it in. This chain links TRBV31 with TRBJ2-4; perhaps D is TRBD1 or TRBD2 (5 bases each). The CDR3 length is 12 residues. V gave up 4 bases and J gave up 2 bases, with 7 bases separating them. Germline CDR1 GKSSPN, CDR2 SITVG. The CDR3 spells CAWNGAQNTLYF. The CDR3 bases that were read are TGTGCCTGGAATGGGGCTCAAAACACCTTGTAC.

With regard to this clone: Mouse germline and gene names are used. Coverage ceases 1 residue before the CDR3 finishes, and the germline J gene fills in the end. The chain carries TRBV3 and TRBJ1-2; D call uncertain. Per germline, CDR1 SNHLY and CDR2 FYNGKV (reference sequence). Trimming stripped 2 bases from V and 1 base from J, with 2 bases between. CDR3 length equals 12 residues. The part of the CDR3 DNA that was read is TGTGCCAGCAGCTTATTAAACTCCGACTACACC. Translated: CASSLLNSDYT. The complete CDR3 protein is CASSLLNSDYTF.

A few counts support this clone. Mouse names are used for the genes. The read ends 1 residue early relative to the CDR3; the germline J gene fills the gap. This chain links TRBV2 with TRBJ2-1; 10 nucleotides agree with TRBD1. Germline trimming cut 2 bases from V and 4 bases from J; bases unmatched to any gene: 2. Germline V gene lookup returns CDR1 LGHNA and CDR2 YSYQKL. The CDR3 totals 15 residues. CDR3 bases read: TGTGCCAGCAGCCAAAGGGACAGGGGATATGCTGAGCAGTTC. It encodes CASSQRDRGYAEQF. The entire CDR3 sequence reads CASSQRDRGYAEQFF.

In regard to this clone: Mouse gene names and germline throughout. The read terminates 1 residue before the CDR3 end, so the remaining end is supplied by the germline J gene. This rearrangement joins TRBV4 to TRBJ2-3; a possible D gene is TRBD2 (6 bases). The V and J ends lost 11 bases and 0 bases respectively, with 12 bases between them. Germline CDR1 and CDR2: LGHDT and YNNKQL (reference sequence). This CDR3 has 13 amino acids. This CDR3 is CASTGLSAETLYF. CDR3 DNA (partial): TGTGCCTCGACTGGCCTTAGTGCAGAAACGCTGTAT.

Remarks on this clone: Gene names follow the mouse nomenclature. Sequencing ends 1 residue short of the CDR3 end; the germline J gene provides the rest. The chain joins TRBV2 to TRBJ2-3; TRBD2 aligns across 7 bases. The CDR3 length is 15 residues. Germline assignment: CDR1 LGHNA and CDR2 YSYQKL. Losses at the gene ends were 0 bases for V and 2 bases for J; bases not matched to a gene: 2. CDR3 bases read: TGTGCCAGCAGCCAAGATTGGGGGGTTGCAGAAACGCTGTAT. Translated: CASSQDWGVAETLY. The entire CDR3 protein is CASSQDWGVAETLYF.

A note on this clone: Gene and germline names: mouse. CDR3 DNA (partial): TGTGCCAGCAGGTCACAAGCAAACACAGAAGTCTTC. Residues: CASRSQANTEVF. The full CDR3 reads CASRSQANTEVFF. The chain is built from TRBV15 and TRBJ1-1; D gene ambiguous. The sequenced fragment ends 1 residue before the CDR3 boundary, so the rest is inferred from the germline J gene. The V gene lost 6 bases and the J gene lost 0 bases, with 8 bases spanning the gap. The CDR3 totals 13 residues. Germline V gene data show CDR1 as SGHND and CDR2 as FRSKSL. Supplemented by reference TRBV15 and TRBJ1-1, the full variable domain reads DAGVTQTPRHEVAEKGQTIILKCEPVSGHNDLFWYRQTKIQGLELLSYFRSKSLMEDGGAFKDRFKAEMLNSSFSTLKIQPTEPKDSAVYLCASRSQANTEVFFGKGTRLTVV.

As concerns this clone: Gene labels here are mouse ones. The CDR3 is cut off 1 residue early in the read; its end comes from the germline J gene. The chain links TRBV1 to TRBJ1-4; 7 bases line up with TRBD1. This CDR3 has 17 residues. Unmatched junction bases numbered 4, after V lost 0 bases and J lost 0 bases. Germline V lookup: CDR1 NSQYPW, CDR2 LRSPGD (reference sequence). The DNA read from the CDR3 is TGCACCTGCAGTGCAGAGGCAGGGGGGATTTCCAACGAAAGATTATTT. It specifies CTCSAEAGGISNERLF. The whole CDR3 reads CTCSAEAGGISNERLFF.

This clone was recorded once. Genes and germline are mouse. The read ends 1 residue before the CDR3 terminus; that terminus is restored from the germline J gene. The chain carries TRBV13-2 and TRBJ1-6; 7 nucleotides match TRBD1. TRBJ1-6 is an open reading frame, and its role is uncertain. V gave up 0 bases and J gave up 0 bases; unmatched junction bases: 3. Germline loops: CDR1 NNHNN, CDR2 SYGAGS (reference sequence). This CDR3 is built from 17 residues. The CDR3 spells CASGDATGDSYNSPLYF. The sequenced CDR3 bases are TGTGCCAGCGGTGATGCAACAGGGGATTCCTATAATTCGCCCCTCTAC.

On this clone itself: Genes and germline come from the mouse. The sequenced fragment ends 1 residue before the CDR3 boundary, so the rest is inferred from the germline J gene. This chain connects TRBV3 to TRBJ2-1, with a possible D match to TRBD1 (5 bases). The V gene's germline CDR1 is SNHLY and CDR2 FYNGKV (reference sequence). The CDR3 length is 12 residues. The ends were cut back, 1 base at V and 7 bases at J, with 5 bases in the middle. This CDR3 is CASSLDRAEQFF. The part of the CDR3 DNA that was read is TGTGCCAGCAGCTTAGACAGGGCTGAGCAGTTC.

Of note for this clone: The genes and germline here are from mouse. The DNA ends 1 residue before the CDR3 does, and the rest of the CDR3 is filled in from the germline J gene. The chain combines TRBV3 with TRBJ1-6, with TRBD1 matching over 7 bases. Being an ORF, TRBJ1-6 has a function that is uncertain. The trim removed 4 bases at V and 6 bases at J, leaving 3 bases unmatched. The CDR3 is 14 amino acids. Germline values: CDR1 SNHLY, CDR2 FYNGKV (reference sequence). The CDR3 is CASSSGGSNSPLYF. Incomplete CDR3 DNA: TGTGCCAGCAGCTCAGGGGGGAGTAATTCGCCCCTCTAC.

In regard to this clone: Each gene name is a mouse one. CDR3 bases read: TGTGCCAGCTCCCCTTACTGGGGGAACTATGCTGAGCAGTTC. It encodes CASSPYWGNYAEQF. The CDR3 reads in full as CASSPYWGNYAEQFF. The J gene is TRBJ2-1, the V gene TRBV12-1, with 8 bases fitting TRBD2. The sequence runs out 1 residue before the end of the CDR3; the remainder is reconstructed from the germline J gene. The CDR3 spans 15 residues. With 4 bases clipped from V and 1 base from J, the junction kept 5 bases outside the gene matches. CDR1 and CDR2 (germline): SGHSN, HYEKVE.